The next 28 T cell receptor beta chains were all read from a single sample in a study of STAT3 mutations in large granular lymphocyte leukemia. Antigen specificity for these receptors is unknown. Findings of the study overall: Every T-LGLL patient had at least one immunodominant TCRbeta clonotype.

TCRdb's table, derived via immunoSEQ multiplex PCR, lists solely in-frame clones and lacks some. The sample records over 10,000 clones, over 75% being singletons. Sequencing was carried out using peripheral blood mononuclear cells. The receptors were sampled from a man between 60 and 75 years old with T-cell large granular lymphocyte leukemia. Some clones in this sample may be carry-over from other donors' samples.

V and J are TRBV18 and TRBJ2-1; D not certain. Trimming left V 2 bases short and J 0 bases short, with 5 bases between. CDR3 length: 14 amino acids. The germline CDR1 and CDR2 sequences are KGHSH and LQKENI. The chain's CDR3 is CASSPMASYNEQFF. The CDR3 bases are TGTGCCAGCTCACCAATGGCCTCCTACAATGAGCAGTTCTTC.

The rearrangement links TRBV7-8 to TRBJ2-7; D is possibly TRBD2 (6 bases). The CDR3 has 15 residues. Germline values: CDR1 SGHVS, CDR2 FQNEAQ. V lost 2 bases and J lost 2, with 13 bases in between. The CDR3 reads CASSLRSGVPYEQYF. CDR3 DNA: TGTGCCAGCAGCTTAAGGTCGGGAGTTCCCTACGAGCAGTACTTC.

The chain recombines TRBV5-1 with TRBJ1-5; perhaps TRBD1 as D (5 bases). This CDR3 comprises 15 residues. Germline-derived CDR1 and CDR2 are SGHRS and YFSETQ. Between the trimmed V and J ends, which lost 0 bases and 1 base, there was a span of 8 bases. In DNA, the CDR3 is TGCGCCAGCAGCTTGGGGGGGATCAGCAATCAGCCCCAGCATTTT. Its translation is CASSLGGISNQPQHF.

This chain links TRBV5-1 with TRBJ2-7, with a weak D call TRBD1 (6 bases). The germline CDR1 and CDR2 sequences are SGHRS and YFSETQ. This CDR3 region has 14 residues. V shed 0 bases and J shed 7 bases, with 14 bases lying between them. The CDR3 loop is CASSLGGLLGEQYF. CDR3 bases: TGCGCCAGCAGCTTGGGGGGGCTCTTAGGTGAGCAGTACTTC.

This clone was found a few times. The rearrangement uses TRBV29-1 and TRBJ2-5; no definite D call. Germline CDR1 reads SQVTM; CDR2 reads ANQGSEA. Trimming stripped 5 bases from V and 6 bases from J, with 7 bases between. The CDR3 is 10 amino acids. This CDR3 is CSVKTQTQYF. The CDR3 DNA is TGCAGCGTTAAGACCCAGACCCAGTACTTC.

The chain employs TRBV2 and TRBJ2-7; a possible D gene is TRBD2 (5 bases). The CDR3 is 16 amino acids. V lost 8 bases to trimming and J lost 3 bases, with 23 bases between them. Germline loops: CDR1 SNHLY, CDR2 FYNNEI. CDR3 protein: CASGAVGVARVYEQYF. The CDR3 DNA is TGTGCCAGCGGCGCGGTTGGGGTAGCGCGGGTCTACGAGCAGTACTTC.

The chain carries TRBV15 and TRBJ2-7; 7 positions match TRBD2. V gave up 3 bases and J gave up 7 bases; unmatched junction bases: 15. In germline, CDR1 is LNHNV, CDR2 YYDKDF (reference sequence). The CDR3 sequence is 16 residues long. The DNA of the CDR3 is TGTGCCACCAGCAGGGCTGTAGGCGGGAGTTCGGGTGAGCAGTACTTC. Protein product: CATSRAVGGSSGEQYF.

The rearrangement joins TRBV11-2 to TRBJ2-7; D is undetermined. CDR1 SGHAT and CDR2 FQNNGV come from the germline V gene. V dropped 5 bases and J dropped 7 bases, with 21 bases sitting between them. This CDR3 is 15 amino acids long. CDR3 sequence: CASSVAPDGFLEQYF. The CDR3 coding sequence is TGTGCCAGCAGCGTGGCCCCGGACGGATTCCTGGAGCAGTACTTC.

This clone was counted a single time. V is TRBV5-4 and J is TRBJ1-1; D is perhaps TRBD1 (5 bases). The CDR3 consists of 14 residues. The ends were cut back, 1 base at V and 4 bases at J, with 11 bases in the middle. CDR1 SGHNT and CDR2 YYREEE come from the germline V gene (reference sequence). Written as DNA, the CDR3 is TGTGCCAGCAGCTTGAGGAGGGGAACCACTGAAGCTTTCTTT. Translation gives CASSLRRGTTEAFF.

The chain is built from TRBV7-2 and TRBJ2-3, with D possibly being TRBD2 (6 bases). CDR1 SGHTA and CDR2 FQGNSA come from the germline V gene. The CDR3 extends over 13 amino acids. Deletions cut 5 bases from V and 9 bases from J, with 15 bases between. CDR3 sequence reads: CASSRNRENTQYF. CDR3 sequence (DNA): TGTGCCAGCAGCCGTAATCGGGAGAACACGCAGTATTTT.

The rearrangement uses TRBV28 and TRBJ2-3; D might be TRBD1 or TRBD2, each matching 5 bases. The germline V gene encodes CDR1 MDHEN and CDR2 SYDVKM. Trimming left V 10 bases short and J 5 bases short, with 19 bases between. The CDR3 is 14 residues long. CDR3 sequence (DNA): TGTGCCACCGCCGGGACCCCCTTGCAAGATACGCAGTATTTT. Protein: CATAGTPLQDTQYF.

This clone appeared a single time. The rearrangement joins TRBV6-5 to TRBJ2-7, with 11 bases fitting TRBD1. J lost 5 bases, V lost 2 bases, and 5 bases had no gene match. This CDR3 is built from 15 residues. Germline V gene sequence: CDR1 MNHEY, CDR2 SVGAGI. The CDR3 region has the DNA TGTGCCAGCAGTTACGGGACAGGGGGTTCCCACGAGCAGTACTTC. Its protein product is CASSYGTGGSHEQYF.

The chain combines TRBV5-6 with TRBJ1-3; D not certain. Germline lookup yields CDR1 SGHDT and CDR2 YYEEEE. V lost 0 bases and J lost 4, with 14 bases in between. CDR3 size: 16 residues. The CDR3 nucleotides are TGTGCCAGCAGCTTGGGTTTTAAGACAATCGGAAACACCATATATTTT. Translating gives CASSLGFKTIGNTIYF.

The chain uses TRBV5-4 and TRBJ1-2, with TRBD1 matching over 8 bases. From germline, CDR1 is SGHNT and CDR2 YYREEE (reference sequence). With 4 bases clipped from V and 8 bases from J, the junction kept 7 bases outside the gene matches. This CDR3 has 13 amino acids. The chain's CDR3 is CASSQDRGWGYTF. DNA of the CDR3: TGTGCCAGCAGCCAAGACAGGGGTTGGGGCTACACCTTC.

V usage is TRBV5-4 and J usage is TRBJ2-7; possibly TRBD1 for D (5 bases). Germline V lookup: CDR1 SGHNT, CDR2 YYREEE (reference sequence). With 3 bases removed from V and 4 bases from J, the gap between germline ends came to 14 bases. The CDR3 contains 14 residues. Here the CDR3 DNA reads TGTGCCAGCAGCTCTGCAGGGATTTTGTACGAGCAGTACTTC. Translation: CASSSAGILYEQYF.

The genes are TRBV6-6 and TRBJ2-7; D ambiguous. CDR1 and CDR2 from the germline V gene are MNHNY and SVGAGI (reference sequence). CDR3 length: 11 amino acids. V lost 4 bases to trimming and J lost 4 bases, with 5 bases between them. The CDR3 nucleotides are TGTGCCAGCAGTTGGTTGTACGAGCAGTACTTC. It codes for CASSWLYEQYF.

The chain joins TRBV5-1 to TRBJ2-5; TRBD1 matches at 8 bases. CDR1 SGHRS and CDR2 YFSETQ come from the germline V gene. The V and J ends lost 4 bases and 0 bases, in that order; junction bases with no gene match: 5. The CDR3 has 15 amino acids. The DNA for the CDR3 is TGCGCCAGCAGCCCCCGGACAGGGAACCAAGAGACCCAGTACTTC. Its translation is CASSPRTGNQETQYF. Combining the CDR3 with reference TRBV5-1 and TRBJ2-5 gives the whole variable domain KAGVTQTPRYLIKTRGQQVTLSCSPISGHRSVSWYQQTPGQGLQFLFEYFSETQRNKGNFPGRFSGRQFSNSRSEMNVSTLELGDSALYLCASSPRTGNQETQYFGPGTRLLVL.

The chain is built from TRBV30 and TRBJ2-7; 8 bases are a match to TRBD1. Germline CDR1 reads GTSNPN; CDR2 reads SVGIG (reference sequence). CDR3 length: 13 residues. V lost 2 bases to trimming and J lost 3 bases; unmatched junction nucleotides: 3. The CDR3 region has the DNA TGTGCCTGGAGTCGGACAGGGATCTACGAGCAGTACTTC. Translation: CAWSRTGIYEQYF.

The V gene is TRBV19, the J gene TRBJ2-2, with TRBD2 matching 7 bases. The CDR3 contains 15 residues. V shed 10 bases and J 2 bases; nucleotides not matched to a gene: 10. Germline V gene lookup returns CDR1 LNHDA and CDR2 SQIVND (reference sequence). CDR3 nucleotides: TGTGCCACTCCCCGGTGGGAGGGCAACACCGGGGAGCTGTTTTTT. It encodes CATPRWEGNTGELFF.

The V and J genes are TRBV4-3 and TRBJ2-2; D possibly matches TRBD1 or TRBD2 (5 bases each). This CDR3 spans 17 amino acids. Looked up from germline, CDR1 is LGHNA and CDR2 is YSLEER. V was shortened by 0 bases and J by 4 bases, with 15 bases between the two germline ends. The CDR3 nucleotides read TGCGCCAGCAGCCAAGATCATGAGGGGCAGGGCACCGGGGAGCTGTTTTTT. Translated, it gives CASSQDHEGQGTGELFF.

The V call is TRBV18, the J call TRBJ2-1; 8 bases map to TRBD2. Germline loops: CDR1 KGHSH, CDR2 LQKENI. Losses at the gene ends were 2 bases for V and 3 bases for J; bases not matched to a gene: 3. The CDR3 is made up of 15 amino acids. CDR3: CASSPFSGGYNEQFF. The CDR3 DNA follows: TGTGCCAGCTCACCATTCAGCGGGGGCTACAATGAGCAGTTCTTC.

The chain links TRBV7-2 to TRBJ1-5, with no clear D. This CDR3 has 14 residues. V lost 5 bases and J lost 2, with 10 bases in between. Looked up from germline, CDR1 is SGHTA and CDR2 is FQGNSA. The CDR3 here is CASSPLGGNQPQHF. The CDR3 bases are TGTGCCAGCAGCCCCCTGGGCGGCAATCAGCCCCAGCATTTT.

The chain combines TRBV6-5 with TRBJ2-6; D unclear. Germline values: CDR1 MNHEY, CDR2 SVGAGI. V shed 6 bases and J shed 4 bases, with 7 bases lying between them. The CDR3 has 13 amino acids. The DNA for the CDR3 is TGTGCCAGCAGCCCCGAGGGGGCCAACGTCCTGACTTTC. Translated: CASSPEGANVLTF.

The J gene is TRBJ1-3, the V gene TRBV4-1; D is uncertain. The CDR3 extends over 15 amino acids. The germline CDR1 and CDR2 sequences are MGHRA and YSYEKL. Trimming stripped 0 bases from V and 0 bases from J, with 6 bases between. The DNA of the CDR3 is TGCGCCAGCAGCCAAGATCGGCCCTCTGGAAACACCATATATTTT. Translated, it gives CASSQDRPSGNTIYF.

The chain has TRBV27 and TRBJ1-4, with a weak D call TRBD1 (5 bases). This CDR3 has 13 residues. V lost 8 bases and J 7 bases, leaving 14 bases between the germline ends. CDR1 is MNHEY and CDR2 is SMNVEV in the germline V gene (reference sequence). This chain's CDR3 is CASGELGGEKLFF. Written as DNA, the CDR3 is TGTGCCAGCGGGGAGCTCGGGGGTGAAAAACTGTTTTTT.

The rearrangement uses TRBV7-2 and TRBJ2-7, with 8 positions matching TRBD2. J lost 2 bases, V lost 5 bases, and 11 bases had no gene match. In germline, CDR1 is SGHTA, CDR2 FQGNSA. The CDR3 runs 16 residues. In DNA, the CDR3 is TGTGCCAGCAGCCCGATGGGGGCGGGAGGACCCTACGAGCAGTACTTC. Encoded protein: CASSPMGAGGPYEQYF.

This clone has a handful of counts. CDR3: CASSEQSLSGQYF. The CDR3 nucleotides are TGTGCCAGCAGTGAGCAGTCGTTATCCGGGCAGTACTTC. J is TRBJ2-7 and V is TRBV25-1; D ambiguous. V lost 3 bases and J 9 bases, leaving 15 bases between the germline ends. The CDR3 loop spans 13 amino acids. The V gene's germline CDR1 is MGHDK and CDR2 SYGVNS.

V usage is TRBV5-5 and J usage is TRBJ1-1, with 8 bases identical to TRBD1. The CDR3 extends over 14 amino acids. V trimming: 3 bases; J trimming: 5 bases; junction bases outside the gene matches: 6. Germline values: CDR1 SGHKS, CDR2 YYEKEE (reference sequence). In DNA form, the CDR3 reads TGTGCCAGCAGCTCTCAGGGGGCTTGGACTGAAGCTTTCTTT. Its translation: CASSSQGAWTEAFF. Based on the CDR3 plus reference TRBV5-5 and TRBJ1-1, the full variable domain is DAGVTQSPTHLIKTRGQQVTLRCSPISGHKSVSWYQQVLGQGPQFIFQYYEKEERGRGNFPDRFSARQFPNYSSELNVNALLLGDSALYLCASSSQGAWTEAFFGQGTRLTVV.